These 3 T cell receptor beta chains were sequenced from one sample in a study of T cell repertoires in cytomegalovirus infection. Using its own MiXCR run on the reads, TCRdb lists one record per CDR3 protein. The data show roughly 720,000 distinct CDR3 sequences, roughly a third seen once. The sequenced material came from PBMCs. The receptor source for this set is a human donor in good health (CMV status not recorded). Some clones in this sample may be carry-over from other donors' samples.

In this sample, this clonotype turned up a few times. The V gene is TRBV4-2, the J gene TRBJ1-5, with D possibly matching TRBD1 (6 bases). CDR1 is LGHNA, CDR2 YNFKEQ, per germline. V was clipped by 3 bases and J by 0 bases, with 12 bases between them. The CDR3 runs to 16 residues. The CDR3 DNA sequence: TGTGCCAGCAGCCAGGACTGGACAGATAGCAATCAGCCCCAGCATTTT. It translates to CASSQDWTDSNQPQHF.

CDR3 amino acids: CASSSPAGQPQHF. The DNA of the CDR3 is TGTGCCAGCAGCTCCCCGGCTGGGCAGCCCCAGCATTTT. The chain is built from TRBV7-2 and TRBJ1-5; D is undetermined. Germline loops: CDR1 SGHTA, CDR2 FQGNSA. The CDR3 is 13 residues long. Trimming removed 4 bases from V and 7 bases from J, with 11 bases in between.

This clonotype was seen a handful of times. This sequence joins TRBV2 and TRBJ2-5; D is unclear. With 6 bases removed from V and 5 bases from J, the gap between germline ends came to 16 bases. The CDR3 length is 14 residues. Per the germline V gene, CDR1 is SNHLY and CDR2 is FYNNEI. CDR3 nucleotide sequence: TGTGCCAGCAGATCGGGTCCCTTGGGGGAGACCCAGTACTTC. As protein: CASRSGPLGETQYF.